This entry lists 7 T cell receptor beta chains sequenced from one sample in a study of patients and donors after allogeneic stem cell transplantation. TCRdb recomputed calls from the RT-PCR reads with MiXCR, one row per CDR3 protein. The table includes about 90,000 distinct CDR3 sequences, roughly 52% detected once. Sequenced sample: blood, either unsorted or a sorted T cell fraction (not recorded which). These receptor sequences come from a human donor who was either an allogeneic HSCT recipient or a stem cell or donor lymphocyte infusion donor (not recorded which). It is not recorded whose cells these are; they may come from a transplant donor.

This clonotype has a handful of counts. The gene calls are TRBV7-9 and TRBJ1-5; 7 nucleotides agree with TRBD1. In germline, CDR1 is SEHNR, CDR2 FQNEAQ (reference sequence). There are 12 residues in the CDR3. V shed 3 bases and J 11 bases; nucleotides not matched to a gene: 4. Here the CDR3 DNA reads TGTGCCAGCAGCTTGACAGGGTCGGCCCAGCATTTT. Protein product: CASSLTGSAQHF.

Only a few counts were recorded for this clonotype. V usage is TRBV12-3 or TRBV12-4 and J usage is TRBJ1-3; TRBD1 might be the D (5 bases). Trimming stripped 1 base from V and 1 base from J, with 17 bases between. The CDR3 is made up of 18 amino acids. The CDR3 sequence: CASSLGQPYRISGNTIYF. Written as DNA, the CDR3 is TGTGCCAGCAGTTTAGGACAGCCCTACCGAATTTCTGGAAACACCATATATTTT.

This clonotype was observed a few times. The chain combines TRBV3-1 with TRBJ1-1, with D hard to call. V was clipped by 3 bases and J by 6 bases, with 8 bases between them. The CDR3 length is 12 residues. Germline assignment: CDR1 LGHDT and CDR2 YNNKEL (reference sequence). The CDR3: CASSQRAAEAFF. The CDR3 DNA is TGTGCCAGCAGCCAGCGGGCCGCTGAAGCTTTCTTT. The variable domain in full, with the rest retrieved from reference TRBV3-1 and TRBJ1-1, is DTAVSQTPKYLVTQMGNDKSIKCEQNLGHDTMYWYKQDSKKFLKIMFSYNNKELIINETVPNRFSPKSPDKAHLNLHINSLELGDSAVYFCASSQRAAEAFFGQGTRLTVV.

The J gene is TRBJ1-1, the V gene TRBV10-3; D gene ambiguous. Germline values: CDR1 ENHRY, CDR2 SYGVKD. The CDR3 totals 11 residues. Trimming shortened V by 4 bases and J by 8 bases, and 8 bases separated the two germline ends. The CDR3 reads CAISGSGEAFF. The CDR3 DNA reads TGTGCCATCAGTGGAAGCGGGGAAGCTTTCTTT.

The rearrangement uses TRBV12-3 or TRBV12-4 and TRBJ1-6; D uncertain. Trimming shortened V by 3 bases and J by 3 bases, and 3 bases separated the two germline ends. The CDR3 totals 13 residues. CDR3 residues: CASSFFYNSPLHF. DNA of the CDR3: TGTGCCAGCAGTTTTTTCTATAATTCACCCCTCCACTTT.

The DNA for the CDR3 is TGTGCCAGCAGTGAACTAAAGGGGGCAATCGGCAATCAGCCCCAGCATTTT. This gives the protein CASSELKGAIGNQPQHF. The chain carries TRBV6-1 and TRBJ1-5; 7 bases are shared with TRBD1. J was trimmed by 2 bases and V by 2 bases; bases with no gene match: 9. In germline, CDR1 is MNHNS, CDR2 SASEGT. The CDR3 loop spans 17 amino acids.

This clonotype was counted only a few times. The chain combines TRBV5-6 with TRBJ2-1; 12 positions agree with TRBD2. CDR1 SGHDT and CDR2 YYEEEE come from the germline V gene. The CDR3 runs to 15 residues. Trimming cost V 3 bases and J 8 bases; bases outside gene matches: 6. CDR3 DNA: TGTGCCAGCAGCTCCGGGACTAGCGGGCACGATGAGCAGTTCTTC. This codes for CASSSGTSGHDEQFF.